Listed below are T cell receptor beta chains from one sample, sequenced in a study of regulatory T cells in long-lasting Graves disease. TCRdb called the multiplex PCR reads again in MiXCR, with one record for every CDR3 protein. The sample carries 550,000 to 600,000 distinct CDR3 sequences, about 16% recorded once. This sample also belongs to another study, concerning T cells in Graves' hyperthyroidism and ophthalmopathy.

Sequences were derived from peripheral blood mononuclear cells (PBMCs), sampled at new diagnosis, from a patient treated with antithyroid drugs. All receptors derive from a man younger than 35 with Graves disease. Each CDR3 is given with its conserved first and last residue. The D gene is left open where the match is weak. Some rows have no size entry. The others give once, few or many, or a class for an expanded clone.

V	D	length	J	size	DNA	CDR3
TRBV2	TRBD2	15	TRBJ2-3	many	TGTGCCAGATCGGACCCGGGACTAAGCACAGATACGCAGTATTTT	CARSDPGLSTDTQYF
TRBV29-1	TRBD2	14	TRBJ2-7	many	TGCAGCGTAACGACTAGCGGGAGAGGATACGAGCAGTACTTC	CSVTTSGRGYEQYF
TRBV19	TRBD1	13	TRBJ1-5	NA	TGTGCCAGTCGGACAGGGATTAGCCAGCCCCAGCATTTT	CASRTGISQPQHF
TRBV6-5	NA	14	TRBJ2-7	few	TGTGCCAGCAGTTACTCCCGCCAGGGGTACGAGCAGTACTTC	CASSYSRQGYEQYF
TRBV7-2	NA	16	TRBJ2-5	few	TGTGCCAGCAGCCGCGAACTGGACGTGCCGGGGGAGGCCCAGTACTTC	CASSRELDVPGEAQYF
TRBV6-1	NA	14	TRBJ2-2	few	TGTGCCAGCAGTATACTGGGTAACACCGGGGAGCTGTTTTTT	CASSILGNTGELFF
TRBV9	TRBD1	16	TRBJ1-2	NA	TGTGCCAGCAGCTCACCCCAGGGGGGGCGGGCCATTGGCTACACCTTC	CASSSPQGGRAIGYTF
TRBV20-1	NA	13	TRBJ2-5	many	TGCAGTGCTAGAAGTGGATTCCAAGAGACCCAGTACTTC	CSARSGFQETQYF
TRBV2	NA	14	TRBJ2-3	many	TGTGCCAGCAGCCCCGGACTATCCGGAGATACGCAGTATTTT	CASSPGLSGDTQYF
TRBV20-1	NA	13	TRBJ2-7	many	TGCAGTGCTAGATTGGCCACGACGTACGAGCAGTACTTC	CSARLATTYEQYF
TRBV3-1	NA	16	TRBJ2-1	many	TGTGCCAGCAGCCAAATCCGGTTTCTTCCGGCCAATGAGCAGTTCTTC	CASSQIRFLPANEQFF
TRBV29-1	NA	11	TRBJ2-2	few	TGCAGCGTTGTAGCCTCCGGGGAGCTGTTTTTT	CSVVASGELFF
TRBV27	TRBD2	17	TRBJ2-3	NA	TGTGCCAGCAGTCCGGGACTAGTGGGAACTAGCACAGATACGCAGTATTTT	CASSPGLVGTSTDTQYF
TRBV10-3	TRBD2	17	TRBJ2-2	NA	TGTGCCATCAGTGAGACTAGCGGGAGGTCTAACACCGGGGAGCTGTTTTTT	CAISETSGRSNTGELFF
TRBV7-9	NA	14	TRBJ1-5	NA	TGTGCCAGCAGCTCTTTTCACCATTATCAGCCCCAGCATTTT	CASSSFHHYQPQHF
TRBV15	NA	13	TRBJ2-1	many	TGTGCCACCAGCAGAGCCCCGCAGGATGAGCAGTTCTTC	CATSRAPQDEQFF
TRBV5-1	TRBD1	16	TRBJ1-1	many	TGCGCCAGCAGCCCACGGACAGGGGCGCGGAACACTGAAGCTTTCTTT	CASSPRTGARNTEAFF
TRBV19	NA	17	TRBJ1-3	NA	TGTGCCAGTAGCCCCATGAGGACTTCTTACTCTGGAAACACCATATATTTT	CASSPMRTSYSGNTIYF
TRBV7-9	NA	15	TRBJ2-3	NA	TGTGCCAGCAGCCACGGAGCGAGTCCCACAGATACGCAGTATTTT	CASSHGASPTDTQYF
TRBV18	NA	14	TRBJ1-1	few	TGTGCCAGCTCACCATCTTACGGGGCCACTGAAGCTTTCTTT	CASSPSYGATEAFF
TRBV7-8	TRBD1	15	TRBJ1-2	NA	TGTGCCAGCAGCTTAGCTACGGCAGGGGGCTATGGCTACACCTTC	CASSLATAGGYGYTF
TRBV3-1	NA	14	TRBJ1-6	NA	TGTGCCAGCAGCCCGGGGACCGCGCCCTCACCCCTCCACTTT	CASSPGTAPSPLHF
TRBV2	NA	13	TRBJ2-1	many	TGTGCCAGCAGGGTAGTCTCCTACAATGAGCAGTTCTTC	CASRVVSYNEQFF
TRBV29-1	NA	17	TRBJ1-1	few	TGCAGCGTTGGGAGTGGCCTTCATCCCGGTGCTCACACTGAAGCTTTCTTT	CSVGSGLHPGAHTEAFF
TRBV6-1	NA	13	TRBJ1-6	NA	TGTGCCAGCAGACAGGGTCAGGGCTCACCCCTCCACTTT	CASRQGQGSPLHF
TRBV5-1	NA	14	TRBJ2-1	many	TGCGCCAGCAGCTTGGCTGACAGCCACAATGAGCAGTTCTTC	CASSLADSHNEQFF
TRBV11-2	NA	14	TRBJ1-6	NA	TGTGCCAGCAGCTCCGGAGCGGATAATTCACCCCTCCACTTT	CASSSGADNSPLHF
TRBV15	NA	17	TRBJ1-5	once	TGTGCCACCAGCAGAGAATCGGCTGGGAAAGGCAATCAGCCCCAGCATTTT	CATSRESAGKGNQPQHF
TRBV19	TRBD2	16	TRBJ2-1	NA	TGTGCCAGTAGTGATCCGGGACTAGCGGGCTACAATGAGCAGTTCTTC	CASSDPGLAGYNEQFF
TRBV5-6	TRBD1	15	TRBJ1-4	many	TGTGCCAGCAGCCTGGACAGGGGGCGCGAGGAAAAACTGTTTTTT	CASSLDRGREEKLFF
TRBV20-1	TRBD2	14	TRBJ2-1	NA	TGCAGTGCTAGAGCTTCTAGCGGGTACGGTGAGCAGTTCTTC	CSARASSGYGEQFF
TRBV29-1	NA	16	TRBJ2-1	NA	TGCAGCGTTGAAGATCTACAGAGCAGCTCCTACAATGAGCAGTTCTTC	CSVEDLQSSSYNEQFF
TRBV20-1	NA	14	TRBJ2-2	NA	TGCAGTGCCCGGGACACAACTTCTACCGGGGAGCTGTTTTTT	CSARDTTSTGELFF
TRBV20-1	NA	14	TRBJ2-5	many	TGCAGTGCCCCTCAGGGGGGGGCTCAAGAGACCCAGTACTTC	CSAPQGGAQETQYF
TRBV6-1	TRBD1	16	TRBJ1-1	many	TGTGCCAGCAGGATCGGACAGGGCCCATCGAACACTGAAGCTTTCTTT	CASRIGQGPSNTEAFF
TRBV20-1	NA	17	TRBJ2-1	many	TGCAGTGCTAGAAAATCATTCATCCCTGGGCAGTACAATGAGCAGTTCTTC	CSARKSFIPGQYNEQFF
TRBV7-9	NA	15	TRBJ2-5	many	TGTGCCAGCAGCTCCGGACGGAGATACCAAGAGACCCAGTACTTC	CASSSGRRYQETQYF
TRBV5-1	TRBD2	17	TRBJ2-3	NA	TGCGCCAGCAGCTTCACTAGCGGGAGGGCCGGAACAGATACGCAGTATTTT	CASSFTSGRAGTDTQYF
TRBV6-2/TRBV6-3	TRBD1	16	TRBJ2-1	many	TGTGCCAGCAGTTACTTCCCGACAGGGGCAGGGAATGAGCAGTTCTTC	CASSYFPTGAGNEQFF
TRBV3-1	TRBD2	11	TRBJ2-7	many	TGTGCTAGCGGGGCCTCCTACGAGCAGTACTTC	CASGASYEQYF
TRBV12-3/TRBV12-4	NA	13	TRBJ2-5	NA	TGTGCCAGCAGTTTTCGGGGACAAGAGATCCAGTACTTC	CASSFRGQEIQYF
TRBV29-1	NA	16	TRBJ2-3	few	TGCAGCGTAGGAGGGTTCGGTGGGTTTTCGCCAGATACGCAGTATTTT	CSVGGFGGFSPDTQYF
TRBV6-9	TRBD2	14	TRBJ2-7	many	TGTGCCAGCAGTTACAGTACTAGCGGCATGGAGCAGTACTTC	CASSYSTSGMEQYF
TRBV6-1	NA	15	TRBJ1-3	NA	TGTGCCAGCAGCCGATTACTGGGATCTGGAAACACCATATATTTT	CASSRLLGSGNTIYF
TRBV20-1	NA	14	TRBJ2-1	NA	TGCAGTGCTACTAGACAGTCAAGCTACAATGAGCAGTTCTTC	CSATRQSSYNEQFF
TRBV20-1	NA	13	TRBJ1-2	few	TGCAGTGCTAGTTCGGCTGGAGACTATGGCTACACCTTC	CSASSAGDYGYTF
TRBV7-3	NA	15	TRBJ2-7	few	TGTGCCAGCAGCTTACGTGGGGACCTCGATTACGAGCAGTACTTC	CASSLRGDLDYEQYF
TRBV6-1	NA	15	TRBJ2-3	NA	TGTGCCAGCACCCGGGACGGCGCTAGCACAGATACGCAGTATTTT	CASTRDGASTDTQYF
TRBV5-1	TRBD1	17	TRBJ1-1	few	TGCGCCAGCAGCTTGCCGGGACAGGGGGCGACGGACACTGAAGCTTTCTTT	CASSLPGQGATDTEAFF
TRBV15	NA	16	TRBJ2-3	many	TGTGCCACCAAAGGACTCCGGGACACGACCACAGATACGCAGTATTTT	CATKGLRDTTTDTQYF
TRBV7-9	NA	13	TRBJ2-7	many	TGTGCCAGCAGCAAACCGAGCTCCTACGAGCAGTACTTC	CASSKPSSYEQYF
TRBV6-1	NA	16	TRBJ2-7	many	TGTGCCAGCAGTCGGGACGAGGTGGCCTTGGCCTACGAGCAGTACTTC	CASSRDEVALAYEQYF
TRBV12-5	NA	12	TRBJ2-7	many	TGTGCTAGTGGTTTGGTAATCTACGAGCAGTACTTC	CASGLVIYEQYF
TRBV12-3/TRBV12-4	NA	15	TRBJ1-2	many	TGTGCCAGCAGTCCACAGGGTTATGGAGACTATGGCTACACCTTC	CASSPQGYGDYGYTF
TRBV20-1	NA	12	TRBJ2-7	many	TGCAGTGCGGCACCTGCCGGCTACGAGCAGTACTTC	CSAAPAGYEQYF
TRBV5-1	NA	11	TRBJ2-5	NA	TGCGCCAGCAGCGTATCAGAGACCCAGTACTTC	CASSVSETQYF
TRBV5-1	TRBD2	15	TRBJ2-7	few	TGCGCCAGCAGCGAGGGGACTACTGCGCGGGTCAAGCAGTACTTC	CASSEGTTARVKQYF
TRBV28	TRBD1	16	TRBJ2-3	many	TGTGCCAGCAGCCCGCCCCTACAGGGGTCCACAGATACGCAGTATTTT	CASSPPLQGSTDTQYF
TRBV20-1	TRBD1	14	TRBJ1-2	NA	TGCAGTGCTAGAGATTCGGCAGGGGGCTTTGGCTACACCTTC	CSARDSAGGFGYTF
TRBV19	NA	17	TRBJ2-1	NA	TGTGCCAGTAGTATCGCGGAAGGCGGGATTTCCTACAATGAGCAGTTCTTC	CASSIAEGGISYNEQFF